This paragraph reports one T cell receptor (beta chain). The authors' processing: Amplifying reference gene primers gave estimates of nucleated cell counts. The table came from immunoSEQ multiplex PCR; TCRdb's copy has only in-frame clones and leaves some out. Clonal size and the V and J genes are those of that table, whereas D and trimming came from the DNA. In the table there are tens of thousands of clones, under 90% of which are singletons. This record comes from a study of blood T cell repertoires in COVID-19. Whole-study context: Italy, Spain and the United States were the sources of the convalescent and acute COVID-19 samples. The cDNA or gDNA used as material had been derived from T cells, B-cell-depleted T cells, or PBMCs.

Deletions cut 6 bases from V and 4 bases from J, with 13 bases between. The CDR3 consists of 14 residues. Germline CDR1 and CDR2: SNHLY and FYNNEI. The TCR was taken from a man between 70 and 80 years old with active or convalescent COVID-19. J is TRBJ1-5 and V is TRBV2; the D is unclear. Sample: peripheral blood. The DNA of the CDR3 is TGTGCCAGCAGCGAAACCGCGGGAAATCAGCCCCAGCATTTT. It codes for CASSETAGNQPQHF.